This T cell receptor (beta chain) was profiled in a study of technical replicates of blood from a handful of donors. CDR3 length: 17 amino acids. This clone appeared a single time. TCRdb's table, derived via immunoSEQ multiplex PCR, lists solely in-frame clones and lacks some. In the table there are some 96,000 clones, 95% of which are singletons. The V gene is TRBV1, the J gene TRBJ1-2; no DNA check was done on the table's D call, TRBD1. TRBV1 is reported as a pseudogene. What was sequenced was T cells isolated from PBMCs. The sequence was collected from a human donor in good health. The CDR3 here is CTSSQDNTEDTNYGYTF. CDR3 in DNA: TGCACCAGCAGCCAAGATAATACAGAAGACACTAACTATGGCTACACCTTC.